The 27 T cell receptor beta chains given below trace back to one sample, sequenced in a study of graft-versus-host responses after intestinal transplantation. The data were produced by immunoSEQ multiplex PCR, yet TCRdb's version contains in-frame clones alone and is incomplete. The profile shows about 9,800 clones, less than 80% of them singletons. Processing released intraepithelial and lamina propria lymphocytes from the graft tissue. The material was ileum tissue, obtained less than 550 days after intestinal transplant. The source of these receptors is a human patient who received an intestinal transplant, so some T cells may come from the graft donor.

CDR3 loop: CASSPWGGGAKNIQYF. CDR3 nucleotides: TGTGCCAGCAGCCCCTGGGGAGGTGGAGCCAAAAACATTCAGTACTTC. The chain joins TRBV7-2 to TRBJ2-4; D perhaps matches TRBD2 (6 bases). Germline V lookup: CDR1 SGHTA, CDR2 FQGNSA. Trimming removed 5 bases at V and 0 bases at J, with 14 bases between. The CDR3 loop spans 16 amino acids.

The chain links TRBV30 to TRBJ2-7; tentative D call: TRBD1 (5 bases). Germline CDR1 reads GTSNPN; CDR2 reads SVGIG (reference sequence). The CDR3 is 14 residues long. V lost 2 bases to trimming and J lost 1 base, with 12 bases between them. The CDR3 reads CAWSPTTGSYEQYF. CDR3 DNA sequence: TGTGCCTGGAGTCCAACTACAGGTTCCTACGAGCAGTACTTC.

In this sample, this clone turned up a few times. The chain is built from TRBV13 and TRBJ2-5, with TRBD1 matching over 8 bases. J was trimmed by 7 bases and V by 6 bases; bases with no gene match: 7. Germline V gene sequence: CDR1 PRHDT, CDR2 FYEKMQ (reference sequence). The CDR3 is 13 amino acids. CDR3 nucleotide sequence: TGTGCCAGCAGAGGGGTGGGACAGGTGACCCAGTACTTC. Its translation: CASRGVGQVTQYF.

The chain has TRBV27 and TRBJ1-6; D unclear. The CDR3 is 14 residues long. The germline V and J ends were trimmed by 4 bases and 8 bases, with 12 bases remaining between them. The germline CDR1 and CDR2 sequences are MNHEY and SMNVEV (reference sequence). This chain's CDR3 is CASSYWVMDSPLHF. The CDR3 nucleotides are TGTGCCAGCAGTTATTGGGTGATGGATTCACCCCTCCACTTT.

This clone was seen just once. The chain carries TRBV7-2 and TRBJ2-3; 7 nucleotides align to TRBD2. Germline loops: CDR1 SGHTA, CDR2 FQGNSA. The CDR3 runs to 14 residues. Trimming cost V 1 base and J 6 bases; bases outside gene matches: 4. This CDR3 reads CASSLERGSDTQYF. The CDR3 DNA reads TGTGCCAGCAGCTTAGAGCGGGGCTCGGATACGCAGTATTTT.

V is TRBV6-5 and J is TRBJ1-1; possible D gene TRBD1, 6 bases. V was cut by 5 bases and J by 3 bases, with 10 bases left in between. Germline V gives CDR1 MNHEY, CDR2 SVGAGI. The CDR3 contains 13 residues. The CDR3 coding sequence is TGTGCCAGCAGTGCGACAGGCTACACTGAAGCTTTCTTT. Protein: CASSATGYTEAFF.

The CDR3 coding sequence is TGTGCCAGCAGCGAGGGGGAAAAACTGTTTTTT. Its translation: CASSEGEKLFF. This chain joins TRBV6-5 and TRBJ1-4; maybe TRBD1 (5 bases). With 6 bases removed from V and 8 bases from J, the gap between germline ends came to 7 bases. Germline V gene data show CDR1 as MNHEY and CDR2 as SVGAGI. The CDR3 has 11 amino acids.

V usage is TRBV5-1 and J usage is TRBJ2-5; the D gene could be TRBD1 or TRBD2 (5 bases each). The J call is in doubt because the DNA end fits TRBJ2-7 better. CDR3 length equals 14 residues. The germline V gene encodes CDR1 SGHRS and CDR2 YFSETQ. The CDR3 reads CASSLEMGPYEQYF. The DNA for the CDR3 is TGCGCCAGCAGCTTGGAAATGGGACCTTACGAGCAGTACTTC.

This clone was observed once. This sequence joins TRBV28 and TRBJ2-2; D is unclear. Germline V gives CDR1 MDHEN, CDR2 SYDVKM. Trimming stripped 0 bases from V and 7 bases from J, with 6 bases between. CDR3 size: 13 residues. CDR3 sequence reads: CASSLWGNGELFF. For the CDR3, the DNA is TGTGCCAGCAGTTTATGGGGGAACGGGGAGCTGTTTTTT.

This rearrangement joins TRBV5-8 to TRBJ2-5; TRBD1 is a possible D gene (6 bases). Trimming removed 2 bases at V and 5 bases at J, with 16 bases between. The V gene's germline CDR1 is SGHTS and CDR2 YDEGEE. The CDR3 extends over 15 amino acids. CDR3 sequence: CASSFQGGLMETQYF. Here the CDR3 DNA reads TGTGCCAGCAGCTTCCAAGGGGGTTTGATGGAGACCCAGTACTTC.

The rearrangement uses TRBV27 and TRBJ2-1, with 7 positions matching TRBD2. CDR1 and CDR2 (germline): MNHEY, SMNVEV (reference sequence). The CDR3 sequence is 15 residues long. V lost 4 bases to trimming and J lost 5 bases; unmatched junction nucleotides: 8. In DNA, the CDR3 is TGTGCCAGCAGTTCGTCGGGGACTACTCACAATGAGCAGTTCTTC. This codes for CASSSSGTTHNEQFF.

The table lists this clone with a count of one. This chain connects TRBV25-1 to TRBJ2-6; D remains unclear. Trimming removed 3 bases from V and 2 bases from J, with 8 bases in between. This CDR3 has 15 residues. Looked up from germline, CDR1 is MGHDK and CDR2 is SYGVNS. Here the CDR3 DNA reads TGTGCCAGCAGTGACCAATTCGCTGGGGCCAACGTCCTGACTTTC. It codes for CASSDQFAGANVLTF.

The V and J genes are TRBV6-5 and TRBJ1-2; D is possibly TRBD1 (5 bases). The germline gives CDR1 MNHEY, CDR2 SVGAGI. V dropped 8 bases and J dropped 5 bases, with 9 bases sitting between them. The CDR3 has 11 amino acids. The CDR3 sequence is CASGGIYGYTF. The CDR3 DNA sequence: TGTGCCAGCGGGGGTATATATGGCTACACCTTC.

The rearrangement links TRBV10-1 to TRBJ1-5; 8 positions match TRBD1. Germline V CDR1 and CDR2: WNHNN, SYGVQD (reference sequence). The CDR3 loop spans 16 amino acids. J lost 0 bases, V lost 8 bases, and 9 bases had no gene match. The CDR3 nucleotides are TGCGCCAGCCCCGGGACAGGTTCTTATAGCAATCAGCCCCAGCATTTT. Its protein is CASPGTGSYSNQPQHF.

In this sample, this clone turned up a few times. This chain joins TRBV7-9 and TRBJ2-5; 9 bases are a match to TRBD1. J lost 5 bases, V lost 1 base, and 8 bases had no gene match. Germline V gene sequence: CDR1 SEHNR, CDR2 FQNEAQ (reference sequence). The CDR3 is 16 residues long. The CDR3 DNA follows: TGTGCCAGCAGCTTAGGCCGGGACAGGGAAGGTGAGACCCAGTACTTC. This translates into CASSLGRDREGETQYF.

The chain joins TRBV5-1 to TRBJ1-1, with D unresolved. This CDR3 spans 14 amino acids. V gave up 4 bases and J gave up 0 bases, with 10 bases separating them. CDR1 and CDR2 (germline): SGHRS, YFSETQ. The CDR3 is CASSPGVVNTEAFF. The DNA of the CDR3 is TGCGCCAGCAGCCCCGGGGTCGTGAACACTGAAGCTTTCTTT.

Here the CDR3 reads CAWSPGLAGLYEQYF. CDR3 nucleotide sequence: TGTGCCTGGAGTCCAGGACTAGCGGGACTCTACGAGCAGTACTTC. The rearrangement links TRBV30 to TRBJ2-7, with TRBD2 matching 12 bases. Germline V gives CDR1 GTSNPN, CDR2 SVGIG (reference sequence). The CDR3 has 15 amino acids. The V gene end was trimmed by 2 bases and the J gene end by 3 bases; junction bases not matched to a gene: 5.

This chain links TRBV6-6 with TRBJ2-7; D uncertain. The V gene lost 0 bases and the J gene lost 5 bases, with 2 bases spanning the gap. Germline V gene data show CDR1 as MNHNY and CDR2 as SVGAGI (reference sequence). The CDR3 sequence is 11 residues long. CDR3 in DNA: TGTGCCAGCAGTTACTCGGACGAGCAGTACTTC. Its translation is CASSYSDEQYF.

This clone was observed once. J is TRBJ2-7 and V is TRBV6-5; the match to TRBD1 covers 7 bases. This CDR3 contains 14 residues. From germline, CDR1 is MNHEY and CDR2 SVGAGI. V was clipped by 7 bases and J by 3 bases; unmatched bases: 9. CDR3 amino acids: CASKPGTASYEQYF. CDR3 in DNA: TGTGCCAGCAAACCCGGGACAGCAAGCTACGAGCAGTACTTC.

The J gene is TRBJ1-1, the V gene TRBV4-3; D perhaps matches TRBD1 (6 bases). CDR1 and CDR2 (germline): LGHNA, YSLEER. V was clipped by 0 bases and J by 0 bases, with 11 bases between them. This CDR3 is 16 amino acids long. CDR3 nucleotides: TGCGCCAGCAGCCAAGATGTTGGGGACATGAACACTGAAGCTTTCTTT. Its protein product is CASSQDVGDMNTEAFF.

The sample holds a few counts of this clone. This chain uses TRBV21-1 with TRBJ1-5. TRBV21-1 is classified as a pseudogene. This CDR3 comprises 15 residues. The CDR3 sequence is CASSKVGEGHQPQHF. In DNA form, the CDR3 reads TGTGCCAGCAGCAAAGTGGGGGAGGGCCATCAGCCCCAGCATTTT.

The CDR3 bases are TGTGCCAGCAGGGGGACTAGCGGGATAGCAGATACGCAGTATTTT. It codes for CASRGTSGIADTQYF. The genes are TRBV25-1 and TRBJ2-3, with 13 nucleotides matching TRBD2. J was trimmed by 4 bases and V by 6 bases; bases with no gene match: 4. This CDR3 is 15 amino acids long. Germline-derived CDR1 and CDR2 are MGHDK and SYGVNS.

This clone was detected only once. This chain links TRBV10-3 with TRBJ2-3; D is unresolved. Looked up from germline, CDR1 is ENHRY and CDR2 is SYGVKD. The CDR3 consists of 15 residues. V was trimmed by 3 bases and J by 2 bases, leaving 12 bases between them. CDR3 nucleotide sequence: TGTGCCATCAGTGAATCTGGATTATACACAGATACGCAGTATTTT. Translation gives CAISESGLYTDTQYF.

This CDR3 is CASPPLTKLFF. The DNA for the CDR3 is TGTGCCAGCCCACCCCTGACAAAACTGTTTTTT. The chain employs TRBV27 and TRBJ1-4; D uncertain. The CDR3 is 11 amino acids. Germline V gives CDR1 MNHEY, CDR2 SMNVEV (reference sequence). V was trimmed by 8 bases and J by 10 bases, leaving 11 bases between them.

Details on this clone: The same CDR3 also results from other DNA sequences found in this sample. The chain recombines TRBV27 with TRBJ1-6; D gene ambiguous. The CDR3 extends over 14 amino acids. CDR1 is MNHEY, CDR2 SMNVEV, per germline (reference sequence). The germline V and J ends were trimmed by 4 bases and 0 bases, with 4 bases remaining between them. Here the CDR3 reads CASSSRSYNSPLHF. The DNA of the CDR3 is TGTGCCAGCAGTTCACGCTCCTATAATTCACCCCTCCACTTT.

V gene TRBV10-3 combines with J gene TRBJ2-7; 13 bases fit TRBD2. This CDR3 contains 14 residues. Germline V lookup: CDR1 ENHRY, CDR2 SYGVKD. V lost 10 bases, J lost 4 bases, and 7 bases stayed unmatched. This CDR3 reads CATSTGLAGYEQYF. CDR3 nucleotides: TGTGCCACCAGCACGGGACTAGCGGGGTACGAGCAGTACTTC.

This clone occurred once. The V and J genes are TRBV30 and TRBJ1-5; maybe TRBD1 (6 bases). The CDR3 is 13 amino acids. Trimming removed 4 bases from V and 4 bases from J, with 11 bases in between. Germline V CDR1 and CDR2: GTSNPN, SVGIG (reference sequence). For the CDR3, the DNA is TGTGCCTGGACTACAGGGAGAAATCAGCCCCAGCATTTT. Amino acid sequence: CAWTTGRNQPQHF.